This TCR beta chain was found in a study of radiotherapy plus CTLA-4 blockade in lung cancer. Study-level points and caveats: TCR clones of tumor origin grew in blood after radiotherapy plus ipilimumab.

With respect to this clone: Its antigen is currently unknown.

Only in-frame clones appear in the TCRdb table, and some are missing; sequencing was by immunoSEQ multiplex PCR. The profile shows fewer than 100,000 clones, about 80% of them singletons. The CDR3 contains 14 residues. V gave up 5 bases and J gave up 7 bases; unmatched junction bases: 7. CDR1 is MNHEY and CDR2 is SVGAGI in the germline V gene. This material consisted of peripheral blood, taken from a patient treated with radiotherapy plus ipilimumab. J is TRBJ1-4 and V is TRBV6-5; 7 nucleotides align to TRBD1. The sequence was obtained from a human donor with non-small cell lung cancer who had stable disease on radiotherapy plus ipilimumab. The CDR3 region has the DNA TGTGCCAGCAGTCCAGGGGGTTCGAGTGAAAAACTGTTTTTT. Its protein product is CASSPGGSSEKLFF.